This T cell receptor beta chain was obtained from a study of CXCR3-negative and CXCR3-positive naive CD8 T cells. Cells that were CD45RO-CCR7+CD27+CD95- constituted naive CD8+ T cells. The germline V gene encodes CDR1 SEHNR and CDR2 FQNEAQ (reference sequence). The CDR3 extends over 15 amino acids. UMI-tagged TRB cDNA libraries were built via 5' RACE. TCRdb reprocessed the 5' RACE reads, with one entry per CDR3 protein and no DNA. In total, the table holds about 130,000 distinct CDR3 sequences. The TCR sequence derives from a human donor in good health. Some clones in this sample may be carry-over from other donors' samples. The chain has TRBV7-9 and TRBJ2-7; as DNA is missing, the TRBD2 call by TCRdb cannot be tested. Sequencing input: naive CXCR3- CD8+ T cells from blood. Subset denoted: CD45RO-CCR7+CD27+CD95- naive CD8+ T cells lacking CXCR3 (TNR3-). CDR3: CASSSRDSSSYEQYF. Looking up the rest from reference TRBV7-9 and TRBJ2-7 gives the full variable domain: DTGVSQNPRHKITKRGQNVTFRCDPISEHNRLYWYRQTLGQGPEFLTYFQNEAQLEKSRLLSDRFSAERPKGSFSTLEIQRTEQGDSAMYLCASSSRDSSSYEQYFGPGTRLTVT.